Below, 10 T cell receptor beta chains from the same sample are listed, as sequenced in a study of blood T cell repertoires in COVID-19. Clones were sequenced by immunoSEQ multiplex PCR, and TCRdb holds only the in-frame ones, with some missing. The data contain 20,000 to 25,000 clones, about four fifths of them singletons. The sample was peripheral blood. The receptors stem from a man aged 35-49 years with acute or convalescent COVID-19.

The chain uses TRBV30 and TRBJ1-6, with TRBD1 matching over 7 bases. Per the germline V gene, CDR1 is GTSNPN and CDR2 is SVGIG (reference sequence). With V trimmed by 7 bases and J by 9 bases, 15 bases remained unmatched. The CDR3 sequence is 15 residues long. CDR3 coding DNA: TGTGCCTCAACCCCCGGGACAGTGAGGGGTTCACCCCTCCACTTT. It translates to CASTPGTVRGSPLHF.

This CDR3 is CASGYPGNTEAFF. DNA for the CDR3: TGCGCCAGCGGGTATCCAGGGAACACTGAAGCTTTCTTT. The rearrangement uses TRBV5-1 and TRBJ1-1; no clear D. The germline CDR1 and CDR2 sequences are SGHRS and YFSETQ. The CDR3 contains 13 residues. The V end was cut by 7 bases, the J end by 1 base, with 11 bases between.

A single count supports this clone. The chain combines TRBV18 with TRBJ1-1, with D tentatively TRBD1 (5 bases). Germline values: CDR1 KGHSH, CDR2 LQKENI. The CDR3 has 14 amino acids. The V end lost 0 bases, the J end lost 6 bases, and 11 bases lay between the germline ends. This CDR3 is CASSPPGPGAEAFF. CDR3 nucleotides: TGTGCCAGCTCACCACCGGGACCGGGGGCTGAAGCTTTCTTT. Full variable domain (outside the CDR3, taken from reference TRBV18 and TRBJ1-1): NAGVMQNPRHLVRRRGQEARLRCSPMKGHSHVYWYRQLPEEGLKFMVYLQKENIIDESGMPKERFSAEFPKEGPSILRIQQVVRGDSAAYFCASSPPGPGAEAFFGQGTRLTVV.

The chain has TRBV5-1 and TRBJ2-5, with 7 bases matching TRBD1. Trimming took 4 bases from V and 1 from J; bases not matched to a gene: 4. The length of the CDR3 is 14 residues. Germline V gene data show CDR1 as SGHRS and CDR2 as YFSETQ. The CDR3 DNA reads TGCGCCAGCAGCACGGGGACAGTCCAAGAGACCCAGTACTTC. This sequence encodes CASSTGTVQETQYF.

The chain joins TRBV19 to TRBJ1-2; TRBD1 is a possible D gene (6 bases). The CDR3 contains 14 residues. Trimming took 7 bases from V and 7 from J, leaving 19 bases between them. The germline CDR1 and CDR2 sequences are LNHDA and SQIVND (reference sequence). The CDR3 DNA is TGTGCCAGTATACGTACAGACCAGGGGTTTGGCTACACCTTC. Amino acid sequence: CASIRTDQGFGYTF.

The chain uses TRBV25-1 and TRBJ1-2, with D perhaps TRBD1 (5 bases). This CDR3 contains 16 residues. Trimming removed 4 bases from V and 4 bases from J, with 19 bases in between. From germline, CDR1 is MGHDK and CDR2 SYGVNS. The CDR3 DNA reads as TGTGCCAGCAGTGCCGGATCGACAGCCTGGGGCTATGGCTACACCTTC. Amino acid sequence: CASSAGSTAWGYGYTF.

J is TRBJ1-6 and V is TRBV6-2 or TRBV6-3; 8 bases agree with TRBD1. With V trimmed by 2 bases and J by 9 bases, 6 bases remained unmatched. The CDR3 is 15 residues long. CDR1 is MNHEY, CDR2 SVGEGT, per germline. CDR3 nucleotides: TGTGCCAGCAGTTACCCGACAGGGGTTGGTTCACCCCTCCACTTT. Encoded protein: CASSYPTGVGSPLHF.

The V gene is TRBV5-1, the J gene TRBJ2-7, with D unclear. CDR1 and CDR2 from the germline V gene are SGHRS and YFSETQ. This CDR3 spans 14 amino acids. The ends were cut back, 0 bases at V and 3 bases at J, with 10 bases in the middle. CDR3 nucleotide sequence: TGCGCCAGCAGCTTGGGGCCTGAAGACTACGAGCAGTACTTC. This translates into CASSLGPEDYEQYF.

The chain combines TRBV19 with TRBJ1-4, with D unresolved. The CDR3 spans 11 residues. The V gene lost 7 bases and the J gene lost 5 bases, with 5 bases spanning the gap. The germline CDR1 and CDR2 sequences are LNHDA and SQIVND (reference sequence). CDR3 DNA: TGTGCCAGTACGTCGAATGAAAAACTGTTTTTT. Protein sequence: CASTSNEKLFF.

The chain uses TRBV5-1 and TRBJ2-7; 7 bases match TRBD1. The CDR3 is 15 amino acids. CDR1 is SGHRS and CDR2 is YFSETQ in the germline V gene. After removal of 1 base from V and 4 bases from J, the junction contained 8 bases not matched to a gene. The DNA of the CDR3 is TGCGCCAGCAGCTTGAGTGGGGACAGTCTATACGAGCAGTACTTC. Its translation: CASSLSGDSLYEQYF.